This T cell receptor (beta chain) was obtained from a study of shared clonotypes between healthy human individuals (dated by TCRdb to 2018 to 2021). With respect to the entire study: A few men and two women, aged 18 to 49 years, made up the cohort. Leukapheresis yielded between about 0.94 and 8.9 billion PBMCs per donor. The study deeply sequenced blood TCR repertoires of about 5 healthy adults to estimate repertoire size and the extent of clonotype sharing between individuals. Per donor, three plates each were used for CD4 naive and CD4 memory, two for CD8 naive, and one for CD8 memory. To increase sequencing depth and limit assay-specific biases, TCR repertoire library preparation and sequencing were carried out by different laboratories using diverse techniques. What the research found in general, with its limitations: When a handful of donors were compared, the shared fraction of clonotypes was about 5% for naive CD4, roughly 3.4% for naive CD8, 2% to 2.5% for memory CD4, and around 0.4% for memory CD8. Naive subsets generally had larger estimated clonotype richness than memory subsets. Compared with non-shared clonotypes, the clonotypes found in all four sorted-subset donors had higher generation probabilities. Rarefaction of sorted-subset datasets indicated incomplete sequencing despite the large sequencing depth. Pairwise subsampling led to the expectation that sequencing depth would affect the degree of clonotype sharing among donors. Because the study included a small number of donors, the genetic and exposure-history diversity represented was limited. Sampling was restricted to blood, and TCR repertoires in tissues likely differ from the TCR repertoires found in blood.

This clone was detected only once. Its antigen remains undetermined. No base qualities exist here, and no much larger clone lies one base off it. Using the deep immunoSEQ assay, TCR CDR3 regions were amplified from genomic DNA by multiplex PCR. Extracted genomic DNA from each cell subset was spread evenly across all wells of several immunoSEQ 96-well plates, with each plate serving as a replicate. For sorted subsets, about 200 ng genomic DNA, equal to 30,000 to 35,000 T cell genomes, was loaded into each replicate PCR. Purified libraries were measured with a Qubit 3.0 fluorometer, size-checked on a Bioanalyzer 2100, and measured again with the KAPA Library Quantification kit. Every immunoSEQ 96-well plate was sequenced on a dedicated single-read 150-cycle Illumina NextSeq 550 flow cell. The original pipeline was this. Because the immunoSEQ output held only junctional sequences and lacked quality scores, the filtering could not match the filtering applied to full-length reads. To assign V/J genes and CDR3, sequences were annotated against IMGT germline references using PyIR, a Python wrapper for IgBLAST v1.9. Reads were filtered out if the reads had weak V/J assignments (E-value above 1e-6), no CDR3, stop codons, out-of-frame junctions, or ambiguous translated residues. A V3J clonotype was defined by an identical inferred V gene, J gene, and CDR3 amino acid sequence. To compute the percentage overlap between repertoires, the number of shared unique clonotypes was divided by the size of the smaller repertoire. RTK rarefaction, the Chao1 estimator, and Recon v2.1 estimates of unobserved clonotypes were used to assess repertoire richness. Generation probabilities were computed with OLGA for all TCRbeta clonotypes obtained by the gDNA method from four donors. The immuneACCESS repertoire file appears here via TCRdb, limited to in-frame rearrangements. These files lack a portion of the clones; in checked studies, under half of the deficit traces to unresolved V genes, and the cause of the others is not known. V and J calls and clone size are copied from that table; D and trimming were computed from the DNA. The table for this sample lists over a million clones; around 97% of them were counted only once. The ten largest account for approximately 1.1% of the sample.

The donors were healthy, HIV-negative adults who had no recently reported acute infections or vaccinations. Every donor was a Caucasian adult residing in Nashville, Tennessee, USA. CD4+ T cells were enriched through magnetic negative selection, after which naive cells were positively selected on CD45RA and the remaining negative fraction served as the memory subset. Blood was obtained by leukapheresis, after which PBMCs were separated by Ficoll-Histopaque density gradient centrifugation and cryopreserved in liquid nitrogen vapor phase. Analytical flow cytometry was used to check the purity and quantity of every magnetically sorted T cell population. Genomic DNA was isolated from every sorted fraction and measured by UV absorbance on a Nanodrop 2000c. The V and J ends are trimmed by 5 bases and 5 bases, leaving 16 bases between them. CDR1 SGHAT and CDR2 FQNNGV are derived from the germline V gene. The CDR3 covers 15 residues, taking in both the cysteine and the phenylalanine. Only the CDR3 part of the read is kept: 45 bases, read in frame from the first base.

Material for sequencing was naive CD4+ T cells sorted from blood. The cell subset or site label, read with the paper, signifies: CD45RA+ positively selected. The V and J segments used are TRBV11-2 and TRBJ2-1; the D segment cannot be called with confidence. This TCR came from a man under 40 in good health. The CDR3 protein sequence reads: CASSTPVGKDNEQFF. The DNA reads TGTGCCAGCAGCACCCCCGTGGGTAAGGACAATGAGCAGTTCTTC.